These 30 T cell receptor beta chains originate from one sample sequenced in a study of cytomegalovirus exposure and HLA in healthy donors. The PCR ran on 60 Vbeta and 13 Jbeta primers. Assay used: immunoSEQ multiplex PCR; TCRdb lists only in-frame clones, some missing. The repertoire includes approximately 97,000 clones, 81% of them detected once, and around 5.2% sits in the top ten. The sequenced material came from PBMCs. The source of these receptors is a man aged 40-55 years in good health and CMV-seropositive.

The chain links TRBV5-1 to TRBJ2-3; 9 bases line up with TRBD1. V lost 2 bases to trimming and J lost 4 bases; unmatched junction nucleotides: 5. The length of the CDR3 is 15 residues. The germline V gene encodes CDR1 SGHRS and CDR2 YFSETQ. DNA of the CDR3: TGCGCCAGCAGCTTCGGACAGGGGACGGCAGATACGCAGTATTTT. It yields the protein CASSFGQGTADTQYF.

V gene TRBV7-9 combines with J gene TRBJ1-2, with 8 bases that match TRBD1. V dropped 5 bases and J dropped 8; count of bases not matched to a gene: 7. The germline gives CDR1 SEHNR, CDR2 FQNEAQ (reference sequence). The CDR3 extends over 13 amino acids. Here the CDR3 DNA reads TGTGCCAGCAGCCTAGACAGGGGCTGGGGCTACACCTTC. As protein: CASSLDRGWGYTF.

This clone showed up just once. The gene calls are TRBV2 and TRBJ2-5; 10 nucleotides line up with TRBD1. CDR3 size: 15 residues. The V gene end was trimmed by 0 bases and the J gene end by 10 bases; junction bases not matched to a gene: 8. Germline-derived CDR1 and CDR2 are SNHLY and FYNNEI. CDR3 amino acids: CASSEARGTGAGQYF. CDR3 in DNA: TGTGCCAGCAGTGAAGCGCGAGGGACAGGGGCGGGCCAGTACTTC.

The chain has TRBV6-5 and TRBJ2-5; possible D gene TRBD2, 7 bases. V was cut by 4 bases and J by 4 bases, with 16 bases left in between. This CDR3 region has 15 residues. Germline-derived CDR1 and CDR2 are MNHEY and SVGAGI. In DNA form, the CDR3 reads TGTGCCAGCAGTTCCGCAGGACTAGGGGGAGAGACCCAGTACTTC. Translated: CASSSAGLGGETQYF.

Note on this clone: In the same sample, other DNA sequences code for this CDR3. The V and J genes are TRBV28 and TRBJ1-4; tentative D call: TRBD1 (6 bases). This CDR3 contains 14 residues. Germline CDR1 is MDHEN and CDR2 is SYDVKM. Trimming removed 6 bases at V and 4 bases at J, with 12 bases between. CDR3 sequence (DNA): TGTGCCAGCAGGGCGAGGGGGATTAATGAAAAACTGTTTTTT. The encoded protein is CASRARGINEKLFF.

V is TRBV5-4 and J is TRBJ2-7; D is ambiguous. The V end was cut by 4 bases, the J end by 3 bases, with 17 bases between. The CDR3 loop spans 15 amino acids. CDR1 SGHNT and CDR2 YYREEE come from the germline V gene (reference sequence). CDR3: CASSRDSVGIYEQYF. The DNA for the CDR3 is TGTGCCAGCAGCCGAGACTCAGTAGGTATCTACGAGCAGTACTTC.

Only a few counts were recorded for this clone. DNA of the CDR3: TGTGCCTGGAGTCCCCCGGGGTCATCCTACGAGCAGTACTTC. Protein: CAWSPPGSSYEQYF. The chain has TRBV30 and TRBJ2-5; possible D gene TRBD2, 5 bases. Matching the DNA end better, TRBJ2-7 makes the J call doubtful. The CDR3 is 14 residues long. The V gene's germline CDR1 is GTSNPN and CDR2 SVGIG (reference sequence).

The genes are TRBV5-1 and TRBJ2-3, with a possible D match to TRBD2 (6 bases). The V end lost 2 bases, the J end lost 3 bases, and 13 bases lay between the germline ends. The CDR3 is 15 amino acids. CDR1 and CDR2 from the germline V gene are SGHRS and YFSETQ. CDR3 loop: CASSFGDGGTDTQYF. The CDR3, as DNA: TGCGCCAGCAGCTTTGGCGACGGAGGGACAGATACGCAGTATTTT.

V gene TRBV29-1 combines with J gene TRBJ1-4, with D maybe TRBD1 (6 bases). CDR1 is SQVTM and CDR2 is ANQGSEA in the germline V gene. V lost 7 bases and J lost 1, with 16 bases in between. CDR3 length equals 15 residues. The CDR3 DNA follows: TGCAGCGCACGGGGGGGGCCGGGAACTAATGAAAAACTGTTTTTT. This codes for CSARGGPGTNEKLFF.

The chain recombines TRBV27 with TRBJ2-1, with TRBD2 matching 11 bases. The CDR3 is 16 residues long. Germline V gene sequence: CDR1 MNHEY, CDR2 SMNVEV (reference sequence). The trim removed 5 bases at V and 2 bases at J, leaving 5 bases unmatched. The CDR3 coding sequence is TGTGCCAGCAGTCCCGGACTAGCGGGTCCCTACAATGAGCAGTTCTTC. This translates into CASSPGLAGPYNEQFF.

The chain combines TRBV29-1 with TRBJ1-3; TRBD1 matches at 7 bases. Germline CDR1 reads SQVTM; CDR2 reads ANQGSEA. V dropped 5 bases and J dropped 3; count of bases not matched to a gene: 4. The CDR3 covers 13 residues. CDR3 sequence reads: CSVSGTVGNTIYF. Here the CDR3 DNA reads TGCAGCGTTTCCGGGACAGTTGGAAACACCATATATTTT.

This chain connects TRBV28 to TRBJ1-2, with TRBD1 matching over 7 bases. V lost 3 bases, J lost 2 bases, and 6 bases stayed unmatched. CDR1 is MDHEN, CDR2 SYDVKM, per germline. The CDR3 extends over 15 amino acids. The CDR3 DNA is TGTGCCAGCAGTTTGACAGGGTCTGAAAACTATGGCTACACCTTC. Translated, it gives CASSLTGSENYGYTF.

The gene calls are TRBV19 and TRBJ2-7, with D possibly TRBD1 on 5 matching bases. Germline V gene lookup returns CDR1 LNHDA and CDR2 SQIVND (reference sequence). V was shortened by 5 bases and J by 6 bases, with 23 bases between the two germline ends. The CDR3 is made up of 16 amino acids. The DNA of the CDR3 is TGTGCCAGTAGTTACGGACACGCCCTAATGGGGTCCGAGCAGTACTTC. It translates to CASSYGHALMGSEQYF.

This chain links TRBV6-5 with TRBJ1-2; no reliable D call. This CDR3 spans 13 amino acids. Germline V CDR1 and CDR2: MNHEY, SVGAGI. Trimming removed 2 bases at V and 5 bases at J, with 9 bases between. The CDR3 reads CASSYEGRYGYTF. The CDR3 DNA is TGTGCCAGCAGTTACGAGGGCCGGTATGGCTACACCTTC.

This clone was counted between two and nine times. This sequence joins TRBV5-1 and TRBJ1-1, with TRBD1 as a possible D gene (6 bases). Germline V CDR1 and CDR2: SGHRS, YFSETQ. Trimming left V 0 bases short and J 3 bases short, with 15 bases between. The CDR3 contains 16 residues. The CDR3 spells CASSLAYDRWDTEAFF. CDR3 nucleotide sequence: TGCGCCAGCAGCTTGGCCTACGACAGGTGGGACACTGAAGCTTTCTTT.

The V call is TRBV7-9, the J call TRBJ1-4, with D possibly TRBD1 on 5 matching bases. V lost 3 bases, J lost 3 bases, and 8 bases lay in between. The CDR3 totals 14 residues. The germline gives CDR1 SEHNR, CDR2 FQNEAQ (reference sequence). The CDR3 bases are TGTGCCAGCAGCTTTTCCAGGGCTAATGAAAAACTGTTTTTT. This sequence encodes CASSFSRANEKLFF.

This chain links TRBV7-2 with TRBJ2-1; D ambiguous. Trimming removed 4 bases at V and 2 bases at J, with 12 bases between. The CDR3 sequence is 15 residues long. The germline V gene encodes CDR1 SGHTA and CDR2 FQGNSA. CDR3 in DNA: TGTGCCAGCAGCTCCTTTGGCGGAGCCTACAATGAGCAGTTCTTC. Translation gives CASSSFGGAYNEQFF.

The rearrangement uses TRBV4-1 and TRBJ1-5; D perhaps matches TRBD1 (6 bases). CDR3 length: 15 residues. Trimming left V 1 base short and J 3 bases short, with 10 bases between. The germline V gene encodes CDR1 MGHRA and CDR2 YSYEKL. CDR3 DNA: TGCGCCAGCAGCCAAGCTCAGGGGCTCAATCAGCCCCAGCATTTT. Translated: CASSQAQGLNQPQHF.

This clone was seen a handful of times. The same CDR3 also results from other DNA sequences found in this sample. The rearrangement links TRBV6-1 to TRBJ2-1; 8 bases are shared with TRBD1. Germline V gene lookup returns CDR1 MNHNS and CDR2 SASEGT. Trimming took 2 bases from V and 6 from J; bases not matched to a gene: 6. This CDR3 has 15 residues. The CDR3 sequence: CASSEQGTGTNEQFF. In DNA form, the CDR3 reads TGTGCCAGCAGTGAACAAGGGACAGGTACCAATGAGCAGTTCTTC.

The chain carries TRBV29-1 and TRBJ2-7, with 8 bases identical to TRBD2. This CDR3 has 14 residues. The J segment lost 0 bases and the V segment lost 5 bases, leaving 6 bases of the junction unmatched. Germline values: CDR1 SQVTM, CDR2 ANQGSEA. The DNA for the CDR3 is TGCAGCGTTTCGGCGGGAGGCAGCTCCTACGAGCAGTACTTC. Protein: CSVSAGGSSYEQYF.

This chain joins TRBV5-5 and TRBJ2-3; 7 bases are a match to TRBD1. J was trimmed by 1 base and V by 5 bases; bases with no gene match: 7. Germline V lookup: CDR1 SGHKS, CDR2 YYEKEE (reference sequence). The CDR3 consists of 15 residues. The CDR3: CASSPGGYRTDTQYF. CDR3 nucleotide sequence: TGTGCCAGCAGTCCAGGGGGATACCGCACAGATACGCAGTATTTT. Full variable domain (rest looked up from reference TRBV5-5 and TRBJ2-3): DAGVTQSPTHLIKTRGQQVTLRCSPISGHKSVSWYQQVLGQGPQFIFQYYEKEERGRGNFPDRFSARQFPNYSSELNVNALLLGDSALYLCASSPGGYRTDTQYFGPGTRLTVL.

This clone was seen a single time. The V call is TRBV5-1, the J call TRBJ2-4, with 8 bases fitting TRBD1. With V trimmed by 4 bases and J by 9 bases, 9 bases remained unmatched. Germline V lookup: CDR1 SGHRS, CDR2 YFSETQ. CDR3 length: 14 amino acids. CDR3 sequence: CASSAKTGDGIQYF. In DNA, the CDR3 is TGCGCCAGCAGCGCCAAGACAGGGGATGGCATTCAGTACTTC. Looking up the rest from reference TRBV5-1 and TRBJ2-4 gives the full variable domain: KAGVTQTPRYLIKTRGQQVTLSCSPISGHRSVSWYQQTPGQGLQFLFEYFSETQRNKGNFPGRFSGRQFSNSRSEMNVSTLELGDSALYLCASSAKTGDGIQYFGAGTRLSVL.

As DNA, the CDR3 is TGTGCCAGCAGCGAGCCGAACAATGAGCAGTTCTTC. Its translation: CASSEPNNEQFF. The chain joins TRBV6-6 to TRBJ2-1; D is undetermined. The CDR3 runs 12 residues. Germline V gene lookup returns CDR1 MNHNY and CDR2 SVGAGI (reference sequence). The V end was cut by 6 bases, the J end by 5 bases, with 8 bases between.

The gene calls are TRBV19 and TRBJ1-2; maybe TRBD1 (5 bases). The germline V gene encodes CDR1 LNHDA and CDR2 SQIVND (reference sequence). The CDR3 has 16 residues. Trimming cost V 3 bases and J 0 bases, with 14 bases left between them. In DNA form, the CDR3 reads TGTGCCAGTAGTATTAGTCAGAGACAGCCTAACTATGGCTACACCTTC. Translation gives CASSISQRQPNYGYTF.

The CDR3 DNA is TGTGCCAGCACCACCGGGGAGAGGACTGAAGCTTTCTTT. Translation gives CASTTGERTEAFF. The chain employs TRBV5-4 and TRBJ1-1; D unresolved. The CDR3 has 13 residues. Germline loops: CDR1 SGHNT, CDR2 YYREEE (reference sequence). V shed 6 bases and J shed 5 bases, with 14 bases lying between them.

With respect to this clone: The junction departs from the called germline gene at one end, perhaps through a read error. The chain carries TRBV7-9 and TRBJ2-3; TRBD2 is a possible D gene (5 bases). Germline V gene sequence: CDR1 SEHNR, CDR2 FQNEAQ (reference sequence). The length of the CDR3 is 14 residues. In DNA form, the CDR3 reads TGTTCCAGCAGCCAACGGACTAGCACAGATACGCAGTATTTT. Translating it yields CSSSQRTSTDTQYF.

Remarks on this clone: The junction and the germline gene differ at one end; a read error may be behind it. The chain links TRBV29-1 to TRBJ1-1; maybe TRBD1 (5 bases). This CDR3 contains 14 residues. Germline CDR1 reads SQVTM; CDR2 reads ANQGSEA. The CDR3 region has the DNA TGCAGCGCTGAAGGGGCTAGCATGAACACTGAAGCTTTCTTT. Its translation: CSAEGASMNTEAFF.

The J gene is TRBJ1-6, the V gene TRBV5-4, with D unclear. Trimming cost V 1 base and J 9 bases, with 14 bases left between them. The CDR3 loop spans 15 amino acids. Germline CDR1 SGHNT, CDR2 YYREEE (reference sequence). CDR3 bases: TGTGCCAGCAGCTTGTTATCGGAGGGAGTTTCACCCCTCCACTTT. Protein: CASSLLSEGVSPLHF.

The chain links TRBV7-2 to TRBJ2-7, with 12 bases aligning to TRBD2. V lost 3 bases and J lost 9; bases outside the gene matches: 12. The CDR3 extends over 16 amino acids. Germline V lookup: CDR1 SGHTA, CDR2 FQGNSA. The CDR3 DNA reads TGTGCCAGCAGCTTCCATGGGGCTAGCGGGAGGGCCTGGCAGTACTTC. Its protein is CASSFHGASGRAWQYF.

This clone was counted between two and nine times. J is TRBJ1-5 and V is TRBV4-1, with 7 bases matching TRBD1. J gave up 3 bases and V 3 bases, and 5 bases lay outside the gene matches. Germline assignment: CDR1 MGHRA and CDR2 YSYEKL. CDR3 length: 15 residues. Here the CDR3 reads CASSQRGLNNQPQHF. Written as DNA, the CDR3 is TGCGCCAGCAGCCAGAGGGGGCTTAACAATCAGCCCCAGCATTTT.